This TCR beta chain was retrieved from a study of T cell responses to AZD1222 COVID-19 vaccine. The data were produced by immunoSEQ multiplex PCR, yet TCRdb's version contains in-frame clones alone and is incomplete. The sample lists nearly 110,000 clones; roughly 90% were seen once. V gave up 2 bases and J gave up 1 base, with 7 bases separating them. Germline V gene lookup returns CDR1 MNHEY and CDR2 SVGEGT. CDR3 size: 14 residues. The sequence came from an adult in good health. This specimen consisted of peripheral blood, obtained on day 0 of AZD1222 vaccination. The chain joins TRBV6-2 or TRBV6-3 to TRBJ2-3; D gene unclear. CDR3 DNA: TGTGCCAGCAGTTACGGATCCCGCACAGATACGCAGTATTTT. Its protein is CASSYGSRTDTQYF.